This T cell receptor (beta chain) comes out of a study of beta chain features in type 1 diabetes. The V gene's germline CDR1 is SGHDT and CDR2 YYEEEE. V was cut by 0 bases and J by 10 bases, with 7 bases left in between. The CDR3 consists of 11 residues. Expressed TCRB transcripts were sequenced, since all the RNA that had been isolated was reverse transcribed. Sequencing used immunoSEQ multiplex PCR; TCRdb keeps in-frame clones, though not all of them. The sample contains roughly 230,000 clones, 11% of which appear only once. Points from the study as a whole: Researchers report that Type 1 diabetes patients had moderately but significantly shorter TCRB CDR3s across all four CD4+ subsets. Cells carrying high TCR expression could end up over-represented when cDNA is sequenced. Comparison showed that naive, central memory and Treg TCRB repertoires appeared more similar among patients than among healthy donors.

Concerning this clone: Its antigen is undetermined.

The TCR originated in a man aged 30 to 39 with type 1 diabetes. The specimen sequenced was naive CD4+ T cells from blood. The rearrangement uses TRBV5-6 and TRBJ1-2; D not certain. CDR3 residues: CASSLVRDYTF. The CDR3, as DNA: TGTGCCAGCAGCTTGGTCCGGGACTACACCTTC.